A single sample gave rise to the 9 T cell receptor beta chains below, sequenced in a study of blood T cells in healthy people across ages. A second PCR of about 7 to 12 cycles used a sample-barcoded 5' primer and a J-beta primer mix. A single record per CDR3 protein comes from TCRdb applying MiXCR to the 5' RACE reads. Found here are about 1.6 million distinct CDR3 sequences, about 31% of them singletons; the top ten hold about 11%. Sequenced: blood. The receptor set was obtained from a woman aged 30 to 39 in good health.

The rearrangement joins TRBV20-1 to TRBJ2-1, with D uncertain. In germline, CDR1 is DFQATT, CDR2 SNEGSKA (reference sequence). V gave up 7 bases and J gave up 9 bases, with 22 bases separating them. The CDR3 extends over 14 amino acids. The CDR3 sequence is CSGVSLLGRVEQFF. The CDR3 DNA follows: TGCAGTGGGGTCTCACTCCTCGGACGGGTTGAGCAGTTCTTC.

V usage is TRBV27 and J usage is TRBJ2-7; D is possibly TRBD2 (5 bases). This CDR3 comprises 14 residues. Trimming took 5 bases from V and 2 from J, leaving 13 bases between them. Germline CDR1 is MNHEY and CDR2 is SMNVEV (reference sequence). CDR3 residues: CASSPGWGAYEQYF. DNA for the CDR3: TGTGCCAGCAGTCCCGGTTGGGGAGCCTACGAGCAGTACTTC.

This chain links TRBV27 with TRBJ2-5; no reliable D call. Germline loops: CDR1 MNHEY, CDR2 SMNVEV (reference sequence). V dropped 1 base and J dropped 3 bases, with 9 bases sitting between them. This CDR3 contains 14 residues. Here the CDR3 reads CASSLFSRKETQYF. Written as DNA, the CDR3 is TGTGCCAGCAGTTTATTTTCCAGGAAAGAGACCCAGTACTTC.

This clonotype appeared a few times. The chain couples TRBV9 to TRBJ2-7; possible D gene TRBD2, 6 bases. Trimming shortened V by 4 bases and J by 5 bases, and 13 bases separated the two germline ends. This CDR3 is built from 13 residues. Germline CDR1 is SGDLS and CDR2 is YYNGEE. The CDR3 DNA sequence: TGTGCCAGCAGCCTAGTAGGCGGGGACGAGCAGTACTTC. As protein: CASSLVGGDEQYF.

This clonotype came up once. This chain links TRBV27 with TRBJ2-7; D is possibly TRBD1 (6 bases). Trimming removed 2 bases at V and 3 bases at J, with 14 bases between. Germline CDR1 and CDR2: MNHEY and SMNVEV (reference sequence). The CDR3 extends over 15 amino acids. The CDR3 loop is CASSLGIGTIYEQYF. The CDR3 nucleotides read TGTGCCAGCAGTTTAGGAATCGGGACAATCTACGAGCAGTACTTC.

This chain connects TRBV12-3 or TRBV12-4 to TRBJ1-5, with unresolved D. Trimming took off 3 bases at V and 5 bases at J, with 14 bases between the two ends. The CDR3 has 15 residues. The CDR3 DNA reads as TGTGCCAGCAGTTTGGGAATCAAACCCCATCAGCCCCAGCATTTT. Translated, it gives CASSLGIKPHQPQHF.

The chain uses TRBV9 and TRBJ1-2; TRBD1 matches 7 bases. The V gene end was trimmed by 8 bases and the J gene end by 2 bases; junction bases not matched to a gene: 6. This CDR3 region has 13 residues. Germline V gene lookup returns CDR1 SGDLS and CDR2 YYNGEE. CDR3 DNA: TGTGCCAGTCGGGGACAGATGAACTATGGCTACACCTTC. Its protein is CASRGQMNYGYTF.

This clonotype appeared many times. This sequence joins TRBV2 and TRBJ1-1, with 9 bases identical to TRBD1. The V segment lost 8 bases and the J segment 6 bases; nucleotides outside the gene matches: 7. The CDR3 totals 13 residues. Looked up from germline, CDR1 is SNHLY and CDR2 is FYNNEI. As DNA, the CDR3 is TGTGCCAGCGGCGGGACAGGGCATCCTGAAGCTTTCTTT. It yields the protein CASGGTGHPEAFF.

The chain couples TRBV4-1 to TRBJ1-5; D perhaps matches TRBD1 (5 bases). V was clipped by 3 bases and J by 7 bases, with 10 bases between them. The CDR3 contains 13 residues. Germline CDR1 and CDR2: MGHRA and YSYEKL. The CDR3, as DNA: TGCGCCAGCAGCCAGAGGTGGGGGCAGCCCCAGCATTTT. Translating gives CASSQRWGQPQHF.